This passage covers 21 T cell receptor beta chains from one sample sequenced in a study of blood T cell repertoires in COVID-19. Measured with immunoSEQ multiplex PCR; TCRdb has only the in-frame clones, and not every one. The sample shows under 150,000 clones, about 85% of them seen only once. Sequenced material: peripheral blood. The receptors were gathered from a human donor in a cohort sampled during active COVID-19.

The genes are TRBV9 and TRBJ2-7; 7 bases are a match to TRBD2. CDR1 SGDLS and CDR2 YYNGEE come from the germline V gene. J gave up 3 bases and V 2 bases, and 2 bases lay outside the gene matches. CDR3 size: 13 residues. For the CDR3, the DNA is TGTGCCAGCAGCGTTAGCGGGCTCTACGAGCAGTACTTC. It is translated as CASSVSGLYEQYF.

The chain carries TRBV5-4 and TRBJ2-2; TRBD1 matches 7 bases. Germline trimming cut 5 bases from V and 8 bases from J; bases unmatched to any gene: 6. Looked up from germline, CDR1 is SGHNT and CDR2 is YYREEE (reference sequence). CDR3 length equals 13 residues. CDR3: CASSRTGAGELFF. In DNA, the CDR3 is TGTGCCAGCAGTCGTACAGGGGCTGGGGAGCTGTTTTTT.

This clone has more than one count but fewer than ten. This sequence joins TRBV27 and TRBJ2-7; 11 nucleotides align to TRBD1. The CDR3 runs 14 residues. Germline V gene lookup returns CDR1 MNHEY and CDR2 SMNVEV (reference sequence). The junction had 2 bases not matched to a gene; V was cut back by 2 bases and J by 5 bases. The DNA for the CDR3 is TGTGCCAGCAGTTTAGGGACAGGGGGGAACGAGCAGTACTTC. This sequence encodes CASSLGTGGNEQYF.

The CDR3 nucleotides are TGCGCCAGCAGCTTGGGGGGACAGGGGGTGAGCAATGAGCAGTTCTTC. This translates into CASSLGGQGVSNEQFF. The chain has TRBV5-1 and TRBJ2-1, with TRBD1 matching 11 bases. The CDR3 runs 16 residues. V lost 0 bases, J lost 6 bases, and 5 bases stayed unmatched. Germline-derived CDR1 and CDR2 are SGHRS and YFSETQ.

The genes are TRBV28 and TRBJ2-3, with D tentatively TRBD2 (6 bases). Germline loops: CDR1 MDHEN, CDR2 SYDVKM. The CDR3 covers 20 residues. V lost 1 base and J 2 bases, leaving 25 bases between the germline ends. The CDR3 DNA follows: TGTGCCAGCAGTTTATCTATCGGGCGGGGACCAAACCTTTACACAGATACGCAGTATTTT. Protein: CASSLSIGRGPNLYTDTQYF.

The V call is TRBV5-1, the J call TRBJ2-1; TRBD2 might be the D (5 bases). The V gene lost 1 base and the J gene lost 3 bases, with 17 bases spanning the gap. The CDR3 has 17 residues. Germline V gene data show CDR1 as SGHRS and CDR2 as YFSETQ. In DNA form, the CDR3 reads TGCGCCAGCAGCTTGTCGTCTGGGAGACTCCTCTACAATGAGCAGTTCTTC. Amino acids: CASSLSSGRLLYNEQFF.

The chain carries TRBV6-5 and TRBJ1-2; D is possibly TRBD1 (5 bases). The CDR3 is made up of 13 amino acids. Germline CDR1 and CDR2: MNHEY and SVGAGI. V lost 2 bases and J 8 bases, leaving 12 bases between the germline ends. CDR3 bases: TGTGCCAGCAGTTACGGCGGGGGTGGAGGCTACACCTTC. Translated, it gives CASSYGGGGGYTF.

The V and J genes are TRBV6-2 or TRBV6-3 and TRBJ1-5, with D uncertain. The CDR3 sequence is 14 residues long. Deletions cut 3 bases from V and 0 bases from J, with 6 bases between. Germline CDR1 reads MNHEY; CDR2 reads SVGEGT. This chain's CDR3 is CASSYVHSNQPQHF. CDR3 DNA sequence: TGTGCCAGCAGTTATGTTCATAGCAATCAGCCCCAGCATTTT.

This clone has just a few counts. The same CDR3 also results from other DNA sequences found in this sample. The V call is TRBV7-9, the J call TRBJ1-2; D not certain. This CDR3 is 12 amino acids long. V dropped 4 bases and J dropped 3 bases, with 6 bases sitting between them. Germline V gene lookup returns CDR1 SEHNR and CDR2 FQNEAQ (reference sequence). CDR3 region: CASSSGDYGYTF. In DNA, the CDR3 is TGTGCCAGCAGCTCCGGGGACTATGGCTACACCTTC.

V and J are TRBV18 and TRBJ2-7; TRBD1 matches at 8 bases. The CDR3 has 15 residues. The germline gives CDR1 KGHSH, CDR2 LQKENI. Losses at the gene ends were 4 bases for V and 3 bases for J; bases not matched to a gene: 8. The CDR3, as DNA: TGTGCCAGCTCACTCGCCGGGACAGGCTTCTACGAGCAGTACTTC. Residues: CASSLAGTGFYEQYF. The complete variable domain, with remaining parts taken from reference TRBV18 and TRBJ2-7, reads NAGVMQNPRHLVRRRGQEARLRCSPMKGHSHVYWYRQLPEEGLKFMVYLQKENIIDESGMPKERFSAEFPKEGPSILRIQQVVRGDSAAYFCASSLAGTGFYEQYFGPGTRLTVT.

In DNA, the CDR3 is TGTGCCAGCTCACCAGGGAGGGGACGCACTGAAGCTTTCTTT. Its protein is CASSPGRGRTEAFF. The gene calls are TRBV18 and TRBJ1-1, with D possibly being TRBD1 (5 bases). CDR1 is KGHSH and CDR2 is LQKENI in the germline V gene. This CDR3 has 14 amino acids. Trimming stripped 2 bases from V and 4 bases from J, with 11 bases between.

The genes are TRBV11-2 and TRBJ2-4, with TRBD2 identical over 7 bases. The CDR3 extends over 12 amino acids. Per the germline V gene, CDR1 is SGHAT and CDR2 is FQNNGV. V lost 6 bases and J lost 7; bases outside the gene matches: 3. CDR3 bases: TGTGCCAGCAGTTTTAGCGGGAACATTCAGTACTTC. Protein sequence: CASSFSGNIQYF.

The rearrangement uses TRBV5-4 and TRBJ2-3; 8 positions match TRBD2. Germline CDR1 and CDR2: SGHNT and YYREEE (reference sequence). V shed 0 bases, J shed 5 bases, and the junction held 11 bases outside the gene matches. The CDR3 totals 17 residues. The chain's CDR3 is CASSLGGERGMKDTQYF. The CDR3 region has the DNA TGTGCCAGCAGCTTGGGTGGCGAGCGGGGGATGAAAGATACGCAGTATTTT.

This chain joins TRBV4-1 and TRBJ1-1; perhaps TRBD1 as D (6 bases). V lost 3 bases and J 3 bases, leaving 11 bases between the germline ends. This CDR3 has 14 amino acids. Germline V CDR1 and CDR2: MGHRA, YSYEKL. In DNA form, the CDR3 reads TGCGCCAGCAGCCAGCGGGGGGCCTACACTGAAGCTTTCTTT. The encoded protein is CASSQRGAYTEAFF.

V usage is TRBV19 and J usage is TRBJ1-1; unclear D gene. V lost 1 base, J lost 5 bases, and 8 bases lay in between. CDR1 and CDR2 from the germline V gene are LNHDA and SQIVND (reference sequence). This CDR3 has 13 residues. DNA for the CDR3: TGTGCCAGTAGTATAGGGCAGAAGACTGAAGCTTTCTTT. Its translation is CASSIGQKTEAFF.

The chain carries TRBV5-1 and TRBJ2-1, with 7 bases lining up with TRBD2. Germline V lookup: CDR1 SGHRS, CDR2 YFSETQ. The CDR3 spans 14 residues. The V segment lost 2 bases and the J segment 6 bases; nucleotides outside the gene matches: 5. CDR3 DNA: TGCGCCAGCAGCTTTGCCGGGACTACCAATGAGCAGTTCTTC. Its translation is CASSFAGTTNEQFF.

The chain employs TRBV30 and TRBJ2-7, with D possibly matching TRBD1 (6 bases). V was cut by 7 bases and J by 5 bases, with 12 bases left in between. From germline, CDR1 is GTSNPN and CDR2 SVGIG (reference sequence). The CDR3 sequence is 11 residues long. CDR3: CALDSGHEQYF. CDR3 bases: TGTGCCTTGGACAGTGGCCACGAGCAGTACTTC.

The CDR3 sequence is CASAQGNIQYF. As DNA, the CDR3 is TGTGCCAGCGCTCAGGGAAACATTCAGTACTTC. The V and J genes are TRBV12-3 or TRBV12-4 and TRBJ2-4; D is possibly TRBD1 (5 bases). The V gene lost 8 bases and the J gene lost 6 bases, with 8 bases spanning the gap. CDR3 length: 11 residues.

The chain recombines TRBV6-5 with TRBJ2-3; D call uncertain. Trimming took off 7 bases at V and 5 bases at J, with 7 bases between the two ends. CDR1 is MNHEY, CDR2 SVGAGI, per germline. The CDR3 extends over 11 amino acids. CDR3 residues: CASTSGDTQYF. The CDR3 coding sequence is TGTGCCAGCACCTCGGGAGATACGCAGTATTTT.

The chain joins TRBV9 to TRBJ1-1; 8 bases fit TRBD1. Germline V gene lookup returns CDR1 SGDLS and CDR2 YYNGEE. The CDR3 contains 17 residues. The V segment lost 3 bases and the J segment 0 bases; nucleotides outside the gene matches: 10. CDR3: CASSGPGQESLNTEAFF. The DNA for the CDR3 is TGTGCCAGCAGCGGACCGGGACAGGAGTCTTTGAACACTGAAGCTTTCTTT.

The V call is TRBV11-2, the J call TRBJ2-1; 11 nucleotides agree with TRBD2. V was clipped by 5 bases and J by 4 bases; unmatched bases: 4. The CDR3 extends over 15 amino acids. The germline V gene has CDR1 SGHAT and CDR2 FQNNGV. Here the CDR3 reads CASSRSGGAYNEQFF. The CDR3 coding sequence is TGTGCCAGCAGCCGTAGCGGGGGGGCATACAATGAGCAGTTCTTC.